Shown below are 11 T cell receptor beta chains from a single sample sequenced in a study of beta chain features in type 1 diabetes. Reverse transcribing all isolated RNA meant expressed TCRB transcripts were sequenced. Repertoires were generated with immunoSEQ multiplex PCR, while TCRdb's copy carries only in-frame clones and drops some. The data show under 300,000 clones, about 8.5% seen once. The sample comprised central memory CD4+ T cells from blood. The receptor set was obtained from a young woman in good health.

This clone was seen only a few times. The CDR3 spells CSVEQLNTGELFF. The CDR3 bases are TGCAGCGTTGAACAGCTGAACACCGGGGAGCTGTTTTTT. This sequence joins TRBV29-1 and TRBJ2-2, with D hard to call. CDR3 size: 13 residues. Germline lookup yields CDR1 SQVTM and CDR2 ANQGSEA. Trimming removed 2 bases at V and 1 base at J, with 5 bases between.

The J gene is TRBJ2-5, the V gene TRBV25-1, with D perhaps matching TRBD1 or TRBD2 (5 bases each). CDR3 size: 14 residues. Germline V gene lookup returns CDR1 MGHDK and CDR2 SYGVNS. V was pared by 3 bases and J by 9 bases, with 17 bases between. The CDR3 here is CASSDGALALAQYF. The CDR3 DNA sequence: TGTGCCAGCAGTGACGGGGCCCTAGCTTTGGCCCAGTACTTC.

This clone was detected only a few times. Other DNA sequences in the same sample also yield this CDR3. The chain couples TRBV6-1 to TRBJ1-2, with D maybe TRBD1 (6 bases). The germline CDR1 and CDR2 sequences are MNHNS and SASEGT. Trimming left V 0 bases short and J 5 bases short, with 7 bases between. CDR3 size: 13 residues. CDR3 sequence: CASSEATGYGYTF. The CDR3 bases are TGTGCCAGCAGTGAAGCGACAGGATATGGCTACACCTTC.

The gene calls are TRBV7-9 and TRBJ2-5; D is undetermined. The CDR3 contains 13 residues. V lost 5 bases, J lost 4 bases, and 11 bases lay in between. Germline CDR1 SEHNR, CDR2 FQNEAQ (reference sequence). CDR3 in amino acids: CASSPSQSETQYF. Written as DNA, the CDR3 is TGTGCCAGCAGCCCCAGCCAGTCAGAGACCCAGTACTTC.

There are a few counts of this clone. The chain joins TRBV29-1 to TRBJ1-1; D gene unclear. This CDR3 comprises 10 residues. V was pared by 7 bases and J by 5 bases, with 8 bases between. Germline CDR1 SQVTM, CDR2 ANQGSEA. CDR3 DNA: TGCAGCGGGACCGTGACTGAAGCTTTCTTT. This codes for CSGTVTEAFF.

V and J are TRBV6-5 and TRBJ2-7; unclear D gene. The CDR3 loop spans 12 amino acids. The germline V gene has CDR1 MNHEY and CDR2 SVGAGI. V shed 5 bases and J shed 2 bases, with 7 bases lying between them. The CDR3 bases are TGTGCCAGCAGTAAGGGTCCCTACGAGCAGTACTTC. This encodes CASSKGPYEQYF.

The chain uses TRBV11-3 and TRBJ2-7, with a weak D call TRBD1 (5 bases). V lost 3 bases to trimming and J lost 0 bases, with 9 bases between them. Per the germline V gene, CDR1 is SGHNT and CDR2 is YENEEA. CDR3 length: 14 residues. This CDR3 reads CASSFGASSYEQYF. As DNA, the CDR3 is TGTGCCAGCAGCTTTGGGGCTAGCTCCTACGAGCAGTACTTC.

This clone was observed many times. This chain uses TRBV27 with TRBJ1-1; no definite D call. V was clipped by 7 bases and J by 11 bases, with 14 bases between them. The CDR3 has 11 residues. CDR1 is MNHEY and CDR2 is SMNVEV in the germline V gene (reference sequence). For the CDR3, the DNA is TGTGCCAGCAAGGTCCAACTGAGCGCTTTCTTT. It specifies CASKVQLSAFF.

Many counts were recorded for this clone. This chain uses TRBV13 with TRBJ1-6; 7 bases agree with TRBD1. The junction had 3 bases not matched to a gene; V was cut back by 3 bases and J by 7 bases. This CDR3 is 14 amino acids long. The V gene's germline CDR1 is PRHDT and CDR2 FYEKMQ (reference sequence). The CDR3 region is CASSLNRGNSPLHF. The CDR3 nucleotides are TGTGCCAGCAGCTTGAACAGGGGAAATTCACCCCTCCACTTT.

This clone was picked up a small number of times. The same CDR3 also results from other DNA sequences found in this sample. This chain links TRBV7-2 with TRBJ1-5, with no clear D. CDR1 SGHTA and CDR2 FQGNSA come from the germline V gene. The V end was cut by 1 base, the J end by 1 base, with 8 bases between. The CDR3 has 15 amino acids. CDR3 in DNA: TGTGCCAGCAGCTTAGGATCAGGAAGCAATCAGCCCCAGCATTTT. Protein product: CASSLGSGSNQPQHF.

This clone has more than one count but fewer than ten. V usage is TRBV6-5 and J usage is TRBJ2-1, with D uncertain. The ends were cut back, 5 bases at V and 9 bases at J, with 11 bases in the middle. The CDR3 runs to 12 residues. Per germline, CDR1 MNHEY and CDR2 SVGAGI. The CDR3 region is CASSTSRPEQFF. CDR3 DNA: TGTGCCAGCAGTACCTCCCGGCCTGAGCAGTTCTTC.